These 25 T cell receptor beta chains came from one sample sequenced in a study of blood T cell repertoires in COVID-19. Only in-frame clones appear in the TCRdb table, and some are missing; sequencing was by immunoSEQ multiplex PCR. The sample has almost 400,000 clones, over 75% seen once. The sample comprised peripheral blood. The receptors here all came from a woman aged 60-75 years with COVID-19, enrolled during active disease.

The J gene is TRBJ2-1, the V gene TRBV6-5; TRBD1 agrees at 10 bases. Germline V gene data show CDR1 as MNHEY and CDR2 as SVGAGI. CDR3 length equals 16 residues. The V gene end was trimmed by 2 bases and the J gene end by 5 bases; junction bases not matched to a gene: 6. CDR3 coding DNA: TGTGCCAGCAGTTACCCGGGGACAGGGGCTCACAATGAGCAGTTCTTC. Its translation: CASSYPGTGAHNEQFF.

The sample holds one count of this clone. V usage is TRBV5-1 and J usage is TRBJ2-5; 8 bases fit TRBD2. This CDR3 contains 15 residues. Looked up from germline, CDR1 is SGHRS and CDR2 is YFSETQ. Trimming took 0 bases from V and 3 from J; bases not matched to a gene: 4. The chain's CDR3 is CASSLVAGGEETQYF. The CDR3 coding sequence is TGCGCCAGCAGCTTGGTGGCGGGGGGAGAAGAGACCCAGTACTTC.

The chain links TRBV5-4 to TRBJ2-7, with 7 bases matching TRBD1. CDR3 length: 16 residues. Germline V gene sequence: CDR1 SGHNT, CDR2 YYREEE (reference sequence). V dropped 0 bases and J dropped 6; count of bases not matched to a gene: 12. The CDR3 bases are TGTGCCAGCAGCTTGGGGACAGGCACCCAGGGCGGCGAGCAGTACTTC. Translated, it gives CASSLGTGTQGGEQYF.

The rearrangement uses TRBV28 and TRBJ1-1; 7 bases agree with TRBD1. V was pared by 4 bases and J by 8 bases, with 16 bases of the junction left unmatched. There are 16 residues in the CDR3. CDR1 MDHEN and CDR2 SYDVKM come from the germline V gene. CDR3 in amino acids: CASSSARQGYFREAFF. For the CDR3, the DNA is TGTGCCAGCAGTTCTGCCCGACAGGGATATTTCCGAGAAGCTTTCTTT. Full variable domain (outside the CDR3, taken from reference TRBV28 and TRBJ1-1): DVKVTQSSRYLVKRTGEKVFLECVQDMDHENMFWYRQDPGLGLRLIYFSYDVKMKEKGDIPEGYSVSREKKERFSLILESASTNQTSMYLCASSSARQGYFREAFFGQGTRLTVV.

The chain has TRBV4-1 and TRBJ2-4; TRBD1 matches 11 bases. The CDR3 totals 20 residues. Germline V gives CDR1 MGHRA, CDR2 YSYEKL. With 3 bases clipped from V and 0 bases from J, the junction kept 13 bases outside the gene matches. The CDR3 DNA reads as TGCGCCAGCAGCCAGTCCCCGGGACAGGGGGTTCCTGCAGCCAAAAACATTCAGTACTTC. The encoded protein is CASSQSPGQGVPAAKNIQYF.

The chain employs TRBV4-1 and TRBJ2-2; a possible D gene is TRBD2 (6 bases). The CDR3 loop spans 14 amino acids. Germline V gene lookup returns CDR1 MGHRA and CDR2 YSYEKL. Trimming left V 4 bases short and J 4 bases short, with 10 bases between. CDR3 protein: CASSRVGGTGELFF. The CDR3 DNA is TGCGCCAGCAGCCGCGTGGGGGGCACCGGGGAGCTGTTTTTT.

The chain combines TRBV18 with TRBJ2-7; the D gene is possibly TRBD1 (7 bases). The germline gives CDR1 KGHSH, CDR2 LQKENI. This CDR3 is 14 amino acids long. V lost 4 bases and J 2 bases, leaving 12 bases between the germline ends. CDR3 DNA: TGTGCCAGCTCACGGGGGGACAGTACCTACGAGCAGTACTTC. Translating gives CASSRGDSTYEQYF.

In this sample, this clone turned up once. This chain connects TRBV7-2 to TRBJ1-6, with no clear D. V was clipped by 2 bases and J by 6 bases, with 11 bases between them. Germline V gives CDR1 SGHTA, CDR2 FQGNSA. The CDR3 is 15 residues long. Written as DNA, the CDR3 is TGTGCCAGCAGCTTAATCGCCGGCGGTAATTCACCCCTCCACTTT. Protein sequence: CASSLIAGGNSPLHF.

This chain links TRBV5-4 with TRBJ2-7, with 11 bases matching TRBD2. With V trimmed by 2 bases and J by 0 bases, 7 bases remained unmatched. This CDR3 region has 17 residues. CDR1 SGHNT and CDR2 YYREEE come from the germline V gene (reference sequence). The CDR3 spells CASSLSSGGYSSYEQYF. Here the CDR3 DNA reads TGTGCCAGCAGCTTATCTAGCGGGGGGTACAGCTCCTACGAGCAGTACTTC.

This clone occurred a few times. This sequence joins TRBV2 and TRBJ1-2; D gene unclear. V shed 5 bases and J shed 0 bases, with 13 bases lying between them. This CDR3 has 15 amino acids. Germline loops: CDR1 SNHLY, CDR2 FYNNEI. CDR3 sequence (DNA): TGTGCCAGCAGTCTGATAACTCTCGCTAACTATGGCTACACCTTC. This codes for CASSLITLANYGYTF.

This clone was recorded a few times. The chain carries TRBV11-2 and TRBJ2-1, with 9 bases matching TRBD1. The CDR3 covers 14 residues. Germline V lookup: CDR1 SGHAT, CDR2 FQNNGV. With 3 bases clipped from V and 9 bases from J, the junction kept 6 bases outside the gene matches. The CDR3 region has the DNA TGTGCCAGCAGCTTGGACAGGGGCTTTGGTGAGCAGTTCTTC. This sequence encodes CASSLDRGFGEQFF. The whole variable domain, filled in from reference TRBV11-2 and TRBJ2-1, reads EAGVAQSPRYKIIEKRQSVAFWCNPISGHATLYWYQQILGQGPKLLIQFQNNGVVDDSQLPKDRFSAERLKGVDSTLKIQPAKLEDSAVYLCASSLDRGFGEQFFGPGTRLTVL.

V is TRBV7-2 and J is TRBJ2-5; D is unresolved. The germline V and J ends were trimmed by 1 base and 2 bases, with 8 bases remaining between them. The CDR3 extends over 14 amino acids. The V gene's germline CDR1 is SGHTA and CDR2 FQGNSA. CDR3 sequence: CASSLGRSQETQYF. The CDR3 DNA sequence: TGTGCCAGCAGCTTAGGTAGATCGCAAGAGACCCAGTACTTC.

This clone appeared a single time. In nucleotides, the CDR3 is TGTGCCAGCAGCTTGGCAGGGGGCAGCTCCTACAATGAGCAGTTCTTC. This encodes CASSLAGGSSYNEQFF. This sequence joins TRBV5-6 and TRBJ2-1; 8 positions agree with TRBD1. Germline V CDR1 and CDR2: SGHDT, YYEEEE. Unmatched junction bases numbered 2, after V lost 0 bases and J lost 0 bases. The CDR3 is made up of 16 amino acids.

V gene TRBV21-1 combines with J gene TRBJ2-3; the tabulated D call, TRBD2, remains unverified against the DNA. TRBV21-1 is deemed a pseudogene. This CDR3 is 16 amino acids long. CDR3 bases: TGTGCCAGCAGGTCCTCGTCTAGCGGGGGGGTGTATACGCAGTATTTT. Its translation: CASRSSSSGGVYTQYF.

V gene TRBV28 combines with J gene TRBJ2-7; 8 bases map to TRBD1. J was trimmed by 3 bases and V by 2 bases; bases with no gene match: 6. The V gene's germline CDR1 is MDHEN and CDR2 SYDVKM. The CDR3 is made up of 15 amino acids. CDR3 bases: TGTGCCAGCAGTTTAGCCGGGACAGGCCACTACGAGCAGTACTTC. Encoded protein: CASSLAGTGHYEQYF.

The V gene is TRBV11-2, the J gene TRBJ2-7; D unclear. CDR3 length: 12 residues. Trimming stripped 3 bases from V and 6 bases from J, with 9 bases between. Germline V lookup: CDR1 SGHAT, CDR2 FQNNGV. The CDR3, as DNA: TGTGCCAGCAGCTTCGACATCTTCGAGCAGTACTTC. It encodes CASSFDIFEQYF.

The V gene is TRBV24-1, the J gene TRBJ2-3, with TRBD2 matching over 11 bases. The germline V gene encodes CDR1 KGHDR and CDR2 SFDVKD. The J segment lost 4 bases and the V segment lost 3 bases, leaving 5 bases of the junction unmatched. The CDR3 sequence is 16 residues long. CDR3 loop: CATSDPSGGRPDTQYF. In nucleotides, the CDR3 is TGTGCCACCAGTGATCCTAGCGGGGGGCGCCCAGATACGCAGTATTTT.

This chain links TRBV28 with TRBJ1-2; weak D call: TRBD1 (6 bases). The CDR3 runs to 13 residues. Trimming shortened V by 3 bases and J by 3 bases, and 8 bases separated the two germline ends. Germline V gene sequence: CDR1 MDHEN, CDR2 SYDVKM. CDR3: CASSLNRDYGYTF. As DNA, the CDR3 is TGTGCCAGCAGTTTGAACAGGGACTATGGCTACACCTTC.

This chain joins TRBV6-5 and TRBJ2-7; D not resolved. This CDR3 has 14 amino acids. Per the germline V gene, CDR1 is MNHEY and CDR2 is SVGAGI. V was trimmed by 0 bases and J by 5 bases, leaving 11 bases between them. The CDR3 DNA follows: TGTGCCAGCAGTTACTCGACCCCTCAGGACGAGCAGTACTTC. Its translation: CASSYSTPQDEQYF.

The rearrangement links TRBV11-2 to TRBJ2-7, with a tentative D call TRBD1 (5 bases). V lost 0 bases and J lost 0, with 9 bases in between. This CDR3 region has 15 residues. Per the germline V gene, CDR1 is SGHAT and CDR2 is FQNNGV. DNA for the CDR3: TGTGCCAGCAGCTTAGATTTGGGGCACTCCTACGAGCAGTACTTC. Its protein is CASSLDLGHSYEQYF.

The chain couples TRBV7-2 to TRBJ2-3, with 12 bases fitting TRBD2. Germline CDR1 and CDR2: SGHTA and FQGNSA. The length of the CDR3 is 17 residues. V was clipped by 0 bases and J by 4 bases; unmatched bases: 5. In DNA form, the CDR3 reads TGTGCCAGCAGCTTAGCCCTAGCGGGGGGGTCGGCAGATACGCAGTATTTT. It yields the protein CASSLALAGGSADTQYF.

V usage is TRBV19 and J usage is TRBJ2-2; D not resolved. Per germline, CDR1 LNHDA and CDR2 SQIVND (reference sequence). The CDR3 runs to 14 residues. V lost 1 base to trimming and J lost 0 bases, with 3 bases between them. CDR3 sequence reads: CASSIGANTGELFF. The CDR3, as DNA: TGTGCCAGTAGTATAGGAGCGAACACCGGGGAGCTGTTTTTT.

This clone has more than one count but fewer than ten. The chain combines TRBV2 with TRBJ1-4; D is undetermined. The CDR3 length is 14 residues. V shed 2 bases and J shed 7 bases, with 11 bases lying between them. Germline V lookup: CDR1 SNHLY, CDR2 FYNNEI. The DNA for the CDR3 is TGTGCCAGCAGTGAACGGGGAGTCAGTGAAAAACTGTTTTTT. Residues: CASSERGVSEKLFF.

The chain has TRBV28 and TRBJ1-5; TRBD1 agrees at 8 bases. Trimming took 6 bases from V and 2 from J; bases not matched to a gene: 9. CDR3 size: 16 residues. Germline V CDR1 and CDR2: MDHEN, SYDVKM. CDR3 in amino acids: CASSSRTGRGNQPQHF. The CDR3, as DNA: TGTGCCAGCAGCTCCCGGACAGGGAGGGGCAATCAGCCCCAGCATTTT.

The chain combines TRBV3-1 (or the pseudogene TRBV3-2) with TRBJ1-1, with TRBD1 matching over 7 bases. There are 13 residues in the CDR3. Germline CDR1 is LGHDT and CDR2 is YNNKEL (reference sequence). V lost 7 bases and J lost 1; bases outside the gene matches: 3. In DNA form, the CDR3 reads TGTGCCAGCAACTACAGGGGGAACACTGAAGCTTTCTTT. It is translated as CASNYRGNTEAFF.